This T cell receptor (beta chain) comes out of a study of cytomegalovirus exposure and HLA in healthy donors. Study overall: Most donors, 70% to 85% of some 400 genotyped, fell in the Caucasian-associated ancestry cluster.

Study observations and caveats: Many donors carried some public TCRs, although rarity characterized most TCR sequences. The listing of 150 to 200 TCR beta chains classed them as cytomegalovirus-associated.

This clone turned up a few times. Its target is not known. PCR amplification relied on 60 Vbeta primers (plus 13 Jbeta primers). Libraries were prepared by immunoSEQ multiplex PCR; TCRdb keeps only in-frame clonotypes and omits some of them. The sample has approximately 160,000 clones, about 75% seen once. The origin of this receptor is a man aged 18-30 years in good health and CMV-seropositive. The specimen was PBMCs.

The CDR3 loop reads CASSLASGTGANVLTF. The CDR3 DNA sequence: TGTGCCAGCAGCTTGGCTAGCGGGACTGGGGCCAACGTCCTGACTTTC. The V gene is TRBV5-4, the J gene TRBJ2-6; 9 bases match TRBD2. CDR1 and CDR2 from the germline V gene are SGHNT and YYREEE (reference sequence). V trimming: 0 bases; J trimming: 2 bases; junction bases outside the gene matches: 0. The CDR3 is 16 amino acids.